These T cell receptor beta chains were read from a single sample in a study of blood T cell repertoires in COVID-19. Assay: immunoSEQ multiplex PCR; the TCRdb copy retains only in-frame clones and omits some. The sample lists 100,000 to 150,000 clones; over 75% were seen once. Sequences were obtained from peripheral blood. The source of these receptors is a woman aged 60-75 years with acute or convalescent COVID-19. Both conserved end residues are trimmed from each CDR3. Each record gives: V gene, J gene, CDR3 protein.

v_gene: TRBV10-3; j_gene: TRBJ1-6; CDR3aa: AISEEDIPNSPLH
v_gene: TRBV25-1; j_gene: TRBJ2-1; CDR3aa: ASSPPGTSGYNEQF
v_gene: TRBV25-1; j_gene: TRBJ1-1; CDR3aa: ASSQGLGSGTEAF
v_gene: TRBV4-1; j_gene: TRBJ2-7; CDR3aa: ASSQEGGGLAVSSYEQY
v_gene: TRBV10-3; j_gene: TRBJ1-1; CDR3aa: AITGQLNTEAF
v_gene: TRBV4-2; j_gene: TRBJ2-3; CDR3aa: ASRPVGSATDTQY
v_gene: TRBV28; j_gene: TRBJ2-1; CDR3aa: ASSPPRWETVYNEQF
v_gene: TRBV18; j_gene: TRBJ2-1; CDR3aa: ASSSGLAGSYNEQF
v_gene: TRBV24-1; j_gene: TRBJ1-1; CDR3aa: ATSAGGMNTEAF
v_gene: TRBV6-1; j_gene: TRBJ1-4; CDR3aa: ASSEKPGVRNEKLF
v_gene: TRBV29-1; j_gene: TRBJ2-5; CDR3aa: SVEAGVGTQY
v_gene: TRBV7-8; j_gene: TRBJ1-1; CDR3aa: ASSQRRGEAF
v_gene: TRBV2; j_gene: TRBJ1-2; CDR3aa: ASSRRQGSA
v_gene: TRBV6-5; j_gene: TRBJ1-5; CDR3aa: ASQGGVYSNQPQH
v_gene: TRBV14; j_gene: TRBJ2-1; CDR3aa: ASSQLGSSYNEQF
v_gene: TRBV6-5; j_gene: TRBJ2-1; CDR3aa: ASSPQGAAYNEQF
v_gene: TRBV10-1; j_gene: TRBJ1-4; CDR3aa: ASSESLTGPLGKLF
v_gene: TRBV3-1/TRBV3-2; j_gene: TRBJ2-3; CDR3aa: ASSPETSGRPGGYTQY
v_gene: TRBV28; j_gene: TRBJ1-1; CDR3aa: ASSSSRGGTEAF
v_gene: TRBV29-1; j_gene: TRBJ2-5; CDR3aa: SVGGGAETQY
v_gene: TRBV27; j_gene: TRBJ1-1; CDR3aa: ASSLSSRGTEAF
v_gene: TRBV5-1; j_gene: TRBJ2-7; CDR3aa: ASSSGTISSYEQY
v_gene: TRBV28; j_gene: TRBJ2-1; CDR3aa: ASNLAEPYNEQF
v_gene: TRBV5-1; j_gene: TRBJ2-3; CDR3aa: ASSSRGVGTDTQY
v_gene: TRBV15; j_gene: TRBJ1-1; CDR3aa: ATSIDEVRTEAF
v_gene: TRBV6-5; j_gene: TRBJ1-2; CDR3aa: ASSYSGGNYGYT
v_gene: TRBV28; j_gene: TRBJ1-2; CDR3aa: ASRTPGSNGYT
v_gene: TRBV3-1/TRBV3-2; j_gene: TRBJ2-1; CDR3aa: ASTQAGLNNEQF
v_gene: TRBV6-1; j_gene: TRBJ1-1; CDR3aa: ASSEGPGVTEAF
v_gene: TRBV5-1; j_gene: TRBJ1-3; CDR3aa: ASSRDTSGNTIY
v_gene: TRBV5-1; j_gene: TRBJ2-5; CDR3aa: ASSLDGLAQTQY
v_gene: TRBV3-1/TRBV3-2; j_gene: TRBJ1-5; CDR3aa: ASSKGLNQPQH
v_gene: TRBV15; j_gene: TRBJ1-6; CDR3aa: ATSTDREGSPLH
v_gene: TRBV28; j_gene: TRBJ2-1; CDR3aa: ASSRAGIRREQF
v_gene: TRBV2; j_gene: TRBJ1-2; CDR3aa: ASRLLSGTGNYGYT
v_gene: TRBV18; j_gene: TRBJ2-2; CDR3aa: ASSPRDSPAGELF
v_gene: TRBV2; j_gene: TRBJ2-7; CDR3aa: ASSPQRGGIYEQY
v_gene: TRBV19; j_gene: TRBJ1-4; CDR3aa: ASTRGPATNEKLF
v_gene: TRBV5-5; j_gene: TRBJ1-2; CDR3aa: ASSPLQEPIGYT
v_gene: TRBV9; j_gene: TRBJ2-1; CDR3aa: ASSVETGGYNEQF
v_gene: TRBV19; j_gene: TRBJ2-1; CDR3aa: ASSTAQGREGTYNEQF
v_gene: TRBV30; j_gene: TRBJ1-4; CDR3aa: AWSVGTRNEKLF
v_gene: TRBV9; j_gene: TRBJ2-5; CDR3aa: ASSATAYQETQY
v_gene: TRBV6-6; j_gene: TRBJ1-2; CDR3aa: AGRGSNYGYT
v_gene: TRBV4-2; j_gene: TRBJ1-2; CDR3aa: ASSQLGSGNVNGYT